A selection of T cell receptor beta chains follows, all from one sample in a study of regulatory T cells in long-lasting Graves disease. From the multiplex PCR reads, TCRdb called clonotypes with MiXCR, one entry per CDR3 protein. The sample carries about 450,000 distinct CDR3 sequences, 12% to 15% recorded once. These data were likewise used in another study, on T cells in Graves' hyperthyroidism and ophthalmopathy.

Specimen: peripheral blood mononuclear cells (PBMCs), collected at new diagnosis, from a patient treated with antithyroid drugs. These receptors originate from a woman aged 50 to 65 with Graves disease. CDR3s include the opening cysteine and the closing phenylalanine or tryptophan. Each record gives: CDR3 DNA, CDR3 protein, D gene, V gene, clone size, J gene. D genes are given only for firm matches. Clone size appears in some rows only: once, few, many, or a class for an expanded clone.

TGTGCCAGTAGTATATGGCTGGCGGGGGACTACAATGAGCAGTTCTTC,CASSIWLAGDYNEQFF,TRBD2,TRBV19,NA,TRBJ2-1
TGTGCCAGTAGTATAGCTCTAGCGGGAGGGTCTTCCTACAATGAGCAGTTCTTC,CASSIALAGGSSYNEQFF,TRBD2,TRBV19,NA,TRBJ2-1
TGCGCCAGCAGCCCCGGGACAGGGGGCGGTAATTCACCCCTCCACTTT,CASSPGTGGGNSPLHF,TRBD1,TRBV5-1,many,TRBJ1-6
TGCGCCAGCAGCTTGGCCGGGCGCTCTGGAAACACCATATATTTT,CASSLAGRSGNTIYF,NA,TRBV5-1,many,TRBJ1-3
TGTGCCAGCAGTTTTTGGGGCAGGGTTTCAGATACGCAGTATTTT,CASSFWGRVSDTQYF,NA,TRBV28,NA,TRBJ2-3
TGTGCCAGCAGGCTAGGACTAGTCGATGAGCAGTTCTTC,CASRLGLVDEQFF,TRBD2,TRBV28,few,TRBJ2-1
TGTGCCAGCAGCTTGGAGGGTCCTGCGGACAATGAGCAGTTCTTC,CASSLEGPADNEQFF,NA,TRBV5-6,NA,TRBJ2-1
TGTGCCAGCGGCGGGGCTTATGAAAAACTGTTTTTT,CASGGAYEKLFF,NA,TRBV2,NA,TRBJ1-4
TGCGCCAGCAGCCTACCGGACTCGTCCTACACCTTC,CASSLPDSSYTF,NA,TRBV5-1,few,TRBJ1-2
TGTGCCAGCAGTTACTCGCTAGGAGCGCACACCGGGGAGCTGTTTTTT,CASSYSLGAHTGELFF,NA,TRBV6-5,many,TRBJ2-2
TGTGCCAGCGGGGGGCCGAACACTGAAGCTTTCTTT,CASGGPNTEAFF,NA,TRBV2,NA,TRBJ1-1
TGTGCCAGCAGTTACGGACAGGGGAGGTGGCAGTACTTC,CASSYGQGRWQYF,TRBD1,TRBV27,many,TRBJ2-7
TGTGCCAGCAGCTTAGATCAGACAAAGGAACGGTTCTTC,CASSLDQTKERFF,NA,TRBV11-3,many,TRBJ2-1
TGTGCCTTTATAATGGGGGGGGAGCAGTTCTTC,CAFIMGGEQFF,TRBD2,TRBV30,many,TRBJ2-1
TGTGCCAGCAGCCCGGGACTAGCGGGAGGCGCCTACGAGCAGTACTTC,CASSPGLAGGAYEQYF,TRBD2,TRBV11-2,NA,TRBJ2-7
TGTGCCAGCAGCCCTTCCGGGACAGGGAAAGAGACCCAGTACTTC,CASSPSGTGKETQYF,TRBD1,TRBV13,NA,TRBJ2-5
TGTGCCAGCAGCCAAGATCGAGGGAAGGCTGGATCACCCCTCCACTTT,CASSQDRGKAGSPLHF,NA,TRBV3-1,few,TRBJ1-6
TGTGCCAGCAGCCTTACCGGACGGCAAAACACTGAAGCTTTCTTT,CASSLTGRQNTEAFF,NA,TRBV14,many,TRBJ1-1
TGTGCCAGCAGTCAAACAGGGGCCAATTCACCCCTCCACTTT,CASSQTGANSPLHF,TRBD1,TRBV6-2/TRBV6-3,NA,TRBJ1-6
TGTGCCAGCGCCGGGACAGGGTTTTCCGGTGAGCAGTTCTTC,CASAGTGFSGEQFF,TRBD1,TRBV11-2,many,TRBJ2-1
TGTGCCTGGAGGGGACAGGGGGCGGCTCTCTATGGCTACACCTTC,CAWRGQGAALYGYTF,TRBD1,TRBV30,many,TRBJ1-2
TGTGCCAGCAGTTTGGTGGGACCACTCAACTATGGCTACACCTTC,CASSLVGPLNYGYTF,NA,TRBV28,many,TRBJ1-2
TGTGCCAGCAGCTTAATACGAGGAGGGAGGTTCGCTTTTGAAAAACTGTTTTTT,CASSLIRGGRFAFEKLFF,NA,TRBV7-9,NA,TRBJ1-4
TGTGCCAGCAGTTCCTCGGACAGGAGGAGGGCCTACGAGCAGTACTTC,CASSSSDRRRAYEQYF,NA,TRBV28,many,TRBJ2-7
TGCAGTGCTAGCGGATTCTACGGTGAGCAGTTCTTC,CSASGFYGEQFF,NA,TRBV20-1,many,TRBJ2-1
TGTGCCACCGGGGGAGGGCCAGTCAATGAGCAGTTCTTC,CATGGGPVNEQFF,TRBD2,TRBV24-1,few,TRBJ2-1
TGTGCCAGTAGTACTGCCCGGGGACTAGCGTCTCACAATGAGCAGTTCTTC,CASSTARGLASHNEQFF,TRBD2,TRBV19,NA,TRBJ2-1
TGTGCCAGCAGCTCCGGGACAGGGGCCGGGGAGCTGTTTTTT,CASSSGTGAGELFF,TRBD1,TRBV5-5,many,TRBJ2-2
TGTGCCAGCAGCCAAGACGGCCGACTAGCGGGTTCTGAGACCCAGTACTTC,CASSQDGRLAGSETQYF,TRBD2,TRBV14,NA,TRBJ2-5
TGTGCCAGCAACTACGAAGAGACCCAGTACTTC,CASNYEETQYF,NA,TRBV2,few,TRBJ2-5
TGTGCCTGGAGTCTAAATTCACCCCTCCACTTT,CAWSLNSPLHF,NA,TRBV30,NA,TRBJ1-6
TGTGCCAGCAGGGGGGACAGTTACAATTCACCCCTCCACTTT,CASRGDSYNSPLHF,TRBD1,TRBV7-9,NA,TRBJ1-6
TGTGCCAGCAGCTCCCATCCAGCCCTTAACCATGAGCAGTTCTTC,CASSSHPALNHEQFF,NA,TRBV7-9,NA,TRBJ2-1
TGTGCCAGCAGTTTATACTCCAGGAACACAGATACGCAGTATTTT,CASSLYSRNTDTQYF,NA,TRBV27,many,TRBJ2-3
TGCGCCAGCAGCCAAGACTTGCAGGGGGCTTACAATGAGCAGTTCTTC,CASSQDLQGAYNEQFF,TRBD1,TRBV4-1,NA,TRBJ2-1